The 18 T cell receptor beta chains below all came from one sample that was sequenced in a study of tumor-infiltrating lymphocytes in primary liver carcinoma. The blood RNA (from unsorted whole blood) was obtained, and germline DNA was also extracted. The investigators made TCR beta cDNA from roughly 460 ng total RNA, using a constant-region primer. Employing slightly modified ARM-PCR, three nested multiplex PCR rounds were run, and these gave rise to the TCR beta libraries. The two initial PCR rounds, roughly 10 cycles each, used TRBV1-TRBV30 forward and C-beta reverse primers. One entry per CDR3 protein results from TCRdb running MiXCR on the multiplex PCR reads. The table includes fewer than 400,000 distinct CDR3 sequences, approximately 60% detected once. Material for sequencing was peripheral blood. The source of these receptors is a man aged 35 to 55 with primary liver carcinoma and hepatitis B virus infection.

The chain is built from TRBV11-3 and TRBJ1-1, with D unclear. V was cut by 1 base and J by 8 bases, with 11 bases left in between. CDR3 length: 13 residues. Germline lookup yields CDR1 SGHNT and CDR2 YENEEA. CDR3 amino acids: CASSLAVNAEAFF. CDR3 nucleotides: TGTGCCAGCAGCTTAGCAGTTAACGCGGAAGCTTTCTTT.

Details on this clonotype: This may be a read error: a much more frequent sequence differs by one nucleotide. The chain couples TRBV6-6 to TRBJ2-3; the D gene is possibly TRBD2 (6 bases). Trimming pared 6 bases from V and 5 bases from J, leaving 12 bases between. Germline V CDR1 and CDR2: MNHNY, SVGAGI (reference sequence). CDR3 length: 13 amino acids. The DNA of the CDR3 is TGTGCCAGCAGCACGGAGGGTAGAGATACGCAGTATTTT. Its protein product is CASSTEGRDTQYF.

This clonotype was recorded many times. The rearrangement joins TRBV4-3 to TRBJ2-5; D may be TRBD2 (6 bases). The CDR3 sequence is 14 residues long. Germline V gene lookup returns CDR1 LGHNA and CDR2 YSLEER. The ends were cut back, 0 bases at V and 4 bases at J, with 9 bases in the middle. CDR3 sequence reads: CASSQEKGGETQYF. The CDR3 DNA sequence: TGCGCCAGCAGCCAAGAAAAGGGAGGAGAGACCCAGTACTTC.

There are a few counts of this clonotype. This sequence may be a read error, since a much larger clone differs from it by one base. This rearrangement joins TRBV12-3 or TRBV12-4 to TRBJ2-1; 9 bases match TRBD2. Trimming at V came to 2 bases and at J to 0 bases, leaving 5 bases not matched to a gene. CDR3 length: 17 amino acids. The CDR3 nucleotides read TGTGCCAGCAGTTTACCCATTAGCGGGAGCTCCTACAATGAGCAGTTCTTC. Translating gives CASSLPISGSSYNEQFF.

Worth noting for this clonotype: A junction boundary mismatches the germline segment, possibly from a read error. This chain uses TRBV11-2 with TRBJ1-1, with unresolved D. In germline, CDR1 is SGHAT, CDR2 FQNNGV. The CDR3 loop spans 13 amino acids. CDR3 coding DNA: TGTGCCAACAGCCCTCAGAGGAACACAGAAGCTTTCTTT. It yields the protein CANSPQRNTEAFF.

The CDR3 is CAISVSSVRATGELFF. The CDR3 DNA sequence: TGTGCCATCAGTGTGTCAAGCGTGAGGGCTACCGGGGAGCTGTTTTTT. The chain has TRBV10-3 and TRBJ2-2; a weak D match, TRBD2 (5 bases). V shed 4 bases and J shed 5 bases, with 17 bases lying between them. Looked up from germline, CDR1 is ENHRY and CDR2 is SYGVKD. This CDR3 has 16 amino acids.

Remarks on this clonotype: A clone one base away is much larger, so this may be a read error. CDR3 sequence: CASSQSGTAKDEQYF. CDR3 DNA sequence: TGCGCCAGCAGCCAAAGCGGGACAGCAAAAGACGAGCAGTACTTC. This rearrangement joins TRBV4-3 to TRBJ2-7, with D possibly called TRBD1 or TRBD2 (7 bases each). CDR3 size: 15 residues. The V end lost 2 bases, the J end lost 5 bases, and 16 bases lay between the germline ends. The V gene's germline CDR1 is LGHNA and CDR2 YSLEER.

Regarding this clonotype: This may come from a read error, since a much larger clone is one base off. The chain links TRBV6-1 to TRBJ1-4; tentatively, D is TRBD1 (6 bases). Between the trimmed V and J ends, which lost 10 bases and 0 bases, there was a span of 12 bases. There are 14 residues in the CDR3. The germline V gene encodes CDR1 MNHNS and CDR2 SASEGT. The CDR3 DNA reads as TGTGCCATCAGCCGGGACACAACTAATGAAAAACTGTTTTTT. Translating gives CAISRDTTNEKLFF.

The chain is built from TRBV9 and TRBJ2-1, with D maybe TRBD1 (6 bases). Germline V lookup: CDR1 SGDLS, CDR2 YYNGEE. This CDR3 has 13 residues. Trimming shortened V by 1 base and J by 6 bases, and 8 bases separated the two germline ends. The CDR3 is CASSVLGGNEQFF. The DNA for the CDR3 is TGTGCCAGCAGCGTACTAGGGGGCAATGAGCAGTTCTTC. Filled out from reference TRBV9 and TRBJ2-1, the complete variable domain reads DSGVTQTPKHLITATGQRVTLRCSPRSGDLSVYWYQQSLDQGLQFLIQYYNGEERAKGNILERFSAQQFPDLHSELNLSSLELGDSALYFCASSVLGGNEQFFGPGTRLTVL.

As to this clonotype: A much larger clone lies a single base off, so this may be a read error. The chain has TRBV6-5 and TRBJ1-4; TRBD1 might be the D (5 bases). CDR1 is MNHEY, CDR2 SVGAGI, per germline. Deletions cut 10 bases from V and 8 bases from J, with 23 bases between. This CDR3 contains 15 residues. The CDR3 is CANRSSGRVEEKLFF. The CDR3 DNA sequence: TGTGCCAACAGATCTTCCGGCAGGGTAGAGGAAAAACTGTTTTTT.

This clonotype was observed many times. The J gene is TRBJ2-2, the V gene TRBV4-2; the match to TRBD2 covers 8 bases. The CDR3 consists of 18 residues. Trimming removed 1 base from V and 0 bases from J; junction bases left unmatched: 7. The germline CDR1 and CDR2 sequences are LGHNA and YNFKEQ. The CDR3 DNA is TGTGCCAGCAGCCAAGTGGGGATTAGCGGGACGAACACCGGGGAGCTGTTTTTT. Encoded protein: CASSQVGISGTNTGELFF.

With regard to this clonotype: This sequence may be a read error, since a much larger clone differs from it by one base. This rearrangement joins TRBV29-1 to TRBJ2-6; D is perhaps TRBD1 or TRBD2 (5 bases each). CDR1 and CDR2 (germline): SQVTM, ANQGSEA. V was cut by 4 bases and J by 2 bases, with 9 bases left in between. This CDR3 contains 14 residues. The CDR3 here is CSVGDAPGANVLTF. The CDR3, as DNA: TGCAGCGTTGGGGACGCCCCTGGGGCCAACGTCCTGACTTTC.

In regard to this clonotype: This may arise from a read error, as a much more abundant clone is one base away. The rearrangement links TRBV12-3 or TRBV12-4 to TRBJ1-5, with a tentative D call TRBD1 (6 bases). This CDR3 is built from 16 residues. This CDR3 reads CASSFEGGTIGQPQRF. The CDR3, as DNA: TGTGCCAGCAGTTTTGAGGGGGGGACTATCGGTCAGCCCCAGCGTTTT.

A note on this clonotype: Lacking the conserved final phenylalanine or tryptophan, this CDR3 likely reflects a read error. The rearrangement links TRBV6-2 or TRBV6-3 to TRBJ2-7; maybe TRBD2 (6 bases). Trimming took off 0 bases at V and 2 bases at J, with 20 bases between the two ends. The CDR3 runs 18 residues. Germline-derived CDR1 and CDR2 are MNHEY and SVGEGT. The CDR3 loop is CASSYSSSSADYAYEQYS. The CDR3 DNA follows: TGTGCCAGCAGTTACTCGAGTAGCTCCGCGGACTACGCCTACGAGCAGTACTCC.

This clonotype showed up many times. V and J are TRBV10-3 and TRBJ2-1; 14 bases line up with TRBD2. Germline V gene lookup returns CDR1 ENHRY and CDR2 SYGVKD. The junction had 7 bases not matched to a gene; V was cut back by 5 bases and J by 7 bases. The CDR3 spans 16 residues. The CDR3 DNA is TGTGCCATCAGTCGTTTGACTAGCGGGGGGGGGAATGAGCAGTTCTTC. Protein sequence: CAISRLTSGGGNEQFF.

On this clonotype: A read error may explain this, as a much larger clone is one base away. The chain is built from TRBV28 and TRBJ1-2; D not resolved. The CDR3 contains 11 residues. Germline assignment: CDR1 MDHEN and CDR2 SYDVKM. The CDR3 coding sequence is TGTGTCAGCAGTTCGAGATATGGCTACACCTTC. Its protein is CVSSSRYGYTF.

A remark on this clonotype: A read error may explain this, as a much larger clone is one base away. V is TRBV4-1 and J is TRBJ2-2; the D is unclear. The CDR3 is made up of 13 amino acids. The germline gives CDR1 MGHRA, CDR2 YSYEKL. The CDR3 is CAGSQVGTGELFF. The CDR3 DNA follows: TGCGCCGGCAGCCAAGTGGGGACCGGGGAGCTGTTTTTT.

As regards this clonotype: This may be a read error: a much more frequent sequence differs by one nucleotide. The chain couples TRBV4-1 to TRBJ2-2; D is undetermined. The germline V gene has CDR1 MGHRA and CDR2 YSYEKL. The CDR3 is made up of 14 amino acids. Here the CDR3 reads CANSQDPLGGELFF. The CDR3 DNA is TGCGCCAACAGCCAAGATCCACTGGGCGGGGAGCTGTTTTTT.